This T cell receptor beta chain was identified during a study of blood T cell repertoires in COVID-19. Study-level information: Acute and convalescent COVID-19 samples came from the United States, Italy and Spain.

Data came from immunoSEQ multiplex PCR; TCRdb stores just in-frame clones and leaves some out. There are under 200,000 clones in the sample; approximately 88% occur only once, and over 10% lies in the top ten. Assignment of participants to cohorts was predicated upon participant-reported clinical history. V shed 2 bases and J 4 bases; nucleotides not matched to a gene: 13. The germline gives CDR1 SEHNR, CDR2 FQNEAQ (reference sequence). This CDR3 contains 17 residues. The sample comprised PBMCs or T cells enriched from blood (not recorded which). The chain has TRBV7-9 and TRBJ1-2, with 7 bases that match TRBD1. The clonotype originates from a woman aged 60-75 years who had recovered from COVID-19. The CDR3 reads CASSLPVLRQGFYGYTF. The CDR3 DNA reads TGTGCCAGCAGCTTACCCGTCTTAAGACAGGGATTCTATGGCTACACCTTC.